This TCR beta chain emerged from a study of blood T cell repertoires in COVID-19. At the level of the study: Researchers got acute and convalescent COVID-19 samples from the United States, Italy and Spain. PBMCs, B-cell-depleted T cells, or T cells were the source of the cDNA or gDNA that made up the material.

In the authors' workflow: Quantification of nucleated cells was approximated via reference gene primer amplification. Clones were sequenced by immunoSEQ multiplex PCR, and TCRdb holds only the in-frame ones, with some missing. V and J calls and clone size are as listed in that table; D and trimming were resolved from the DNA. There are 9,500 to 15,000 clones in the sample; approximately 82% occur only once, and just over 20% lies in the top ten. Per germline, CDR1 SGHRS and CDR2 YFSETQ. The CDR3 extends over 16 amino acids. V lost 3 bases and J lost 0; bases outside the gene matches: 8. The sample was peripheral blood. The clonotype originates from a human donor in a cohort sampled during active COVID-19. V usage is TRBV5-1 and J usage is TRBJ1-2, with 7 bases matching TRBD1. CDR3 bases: TGCGCCAGCAGCTCTGGTTCTCAGGGGGCTAACTATGGCTACACCTTC. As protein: CASSSGSQGANYGYTF.